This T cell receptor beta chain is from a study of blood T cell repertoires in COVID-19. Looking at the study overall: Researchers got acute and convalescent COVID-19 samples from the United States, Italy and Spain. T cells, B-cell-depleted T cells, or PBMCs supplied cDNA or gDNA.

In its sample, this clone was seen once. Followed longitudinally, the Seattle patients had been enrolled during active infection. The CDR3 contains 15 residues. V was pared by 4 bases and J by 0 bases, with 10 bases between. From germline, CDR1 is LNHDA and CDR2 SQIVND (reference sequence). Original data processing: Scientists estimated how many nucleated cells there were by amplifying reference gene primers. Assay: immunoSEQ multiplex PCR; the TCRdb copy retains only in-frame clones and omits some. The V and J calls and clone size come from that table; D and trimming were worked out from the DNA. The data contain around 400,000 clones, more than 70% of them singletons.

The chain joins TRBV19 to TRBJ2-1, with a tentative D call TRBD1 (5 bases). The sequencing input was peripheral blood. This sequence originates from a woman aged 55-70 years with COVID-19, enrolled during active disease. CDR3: CASSTGHLSYNEQFF. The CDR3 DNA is TGTGCCAGTAGTACCGGACACCTCTCCTACAATGAGCAGTTCTTC. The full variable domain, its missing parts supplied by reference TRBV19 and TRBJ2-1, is DGGITQSPKYLFRKEGQNVTLSCEQNLNHDAMYWYRQDPGQGLRLIYYSQIVNDFQKGDIAEGYSVSREKKESFPLTVTSAQKNPTAFYLCASSTGHLSYNEQFFGPGTRLTVL.